Reported below is one T cell receptor (beta chain). Its antigen is not identified. The authors made TCR beta libraries by quantitative 5'-RACE with molecular barcodes. TCRdb processed the 5' RACE reads anew with MiXCR; each CDR3 protein has one entry. The sample includes about 260,000 distinct CDR3 sequences, around 20% of them seen just once. The data derive from a study of CD8 T cells in ankylosing spondylitis. The V and J ends lost 1 base and 2 bases respectively, with 17 bases between them. The CDR3 contains 17 residues. In germline, CDR1 is LGHDT, CDR2 YNNKEL (reference sequence). The study's findings and limits: The clones that were linked to disease were reported to be significantly enriched in matched synovial fluid samples from ankylosing spondylitis patients. One TCR beta motif, made up of under ten highly homologous variants, appeared characteristic of ankylosing spondylitis blood. A subset of motif variants has previously been described in the synovial fluid and blood of reactive arthritis.

Material for sequencing was blood, either unsorted or a sorted T cell fraction (not recorded which). The clonotype originates from a male donor with ankylosing spondylitis or in good health (not recorded which). The rearrangement links TRBV3-1 to TRBJ1-1, with D possibly being TRBD1 (5 bases). CDR3 loop: CASSQGSPGLRNTEAFF. The CDR3, as DNA: TGTGCCAGCAGCCAAGGGTCTCCGGGACTCAGAAACACTGAAGCTTTCTTT.